One TCR beta chain is described in this entry. Original processing notes: Amplified reference gene primers provided the basis for estimating nucleated cell counts. Here immunoSEQ multiplex PCR was the method, and the copy in TCRdb shows in-frame clones only, minus some. That table gives V, J and clone size, and the DNA gave D and trimming. In the table there are 85,000 to 120,000 clones, around four fifths of which are singletons. This CDR3 is built from 16 residues. CDR1 SGHTA and CDR2 FQGNSA come from the germline V gene. V shed 4 bases and J 5 bases; nucleotides not matched to a gene: 5. The sample is drawn from a study of blood T cell repertoires in COVID-19. Study background: Whether acute or convalescent, the COVID-19 samples came from the United States, Italy and Spain. PBMCs, B-cell-depleted T cells, or T cells provided the cDNA or gDNA that made up the material.

The V gene is TRBV7-2, the J gene TRBJ2-5; TRBD2 agrees at 15 bases. Sequencing used peripheral blood. The receptor comes from a human donor in a cohort sampled during active COVID-19. DNA of the CDR3: TGTGCCAGCAGCTCTTCGGGACTAGCGGGAGGCGAGACCCAGTACTTC. This codes for CASSSSGLAGGETQYF. Full variable domain (outside the CDR3, taken from reference TRBV7-2 and TRBJ2-5): GAGVSQSPSNKVTEKGKDVELRCDPISGHTALYWYRQSLGQGLEFLIYFQGNSAPDKSGLPSDRFSAERTGGSVSTLTIQRTQQEDSAVYLCASSSSGLAGGETQYFGPGTRLLVL.